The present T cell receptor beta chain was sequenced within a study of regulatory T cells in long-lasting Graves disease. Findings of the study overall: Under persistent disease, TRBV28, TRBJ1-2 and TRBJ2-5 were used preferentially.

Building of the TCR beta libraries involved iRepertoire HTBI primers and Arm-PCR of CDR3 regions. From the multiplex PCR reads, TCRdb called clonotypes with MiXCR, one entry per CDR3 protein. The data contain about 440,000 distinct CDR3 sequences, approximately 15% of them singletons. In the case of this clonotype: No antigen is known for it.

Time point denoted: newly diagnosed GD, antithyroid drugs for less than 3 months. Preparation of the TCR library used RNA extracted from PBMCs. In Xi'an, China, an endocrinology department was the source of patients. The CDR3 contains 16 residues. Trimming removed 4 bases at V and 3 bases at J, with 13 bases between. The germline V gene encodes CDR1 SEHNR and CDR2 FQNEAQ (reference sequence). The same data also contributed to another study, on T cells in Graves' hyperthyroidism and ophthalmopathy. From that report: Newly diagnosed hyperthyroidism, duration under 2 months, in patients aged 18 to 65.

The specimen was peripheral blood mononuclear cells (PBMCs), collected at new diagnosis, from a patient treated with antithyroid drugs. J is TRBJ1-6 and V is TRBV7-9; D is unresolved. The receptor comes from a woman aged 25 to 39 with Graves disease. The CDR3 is CASSSQAPSYNSPLHF. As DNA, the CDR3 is TGTGCCAGCAGCTCTCAGGCACCAAGCTATAATTCACCCCTCCACTTT.